Listed below are T cell receptor beta chains from one sample, sequenced in a study of regulatory T cells in long-lasting Graves disease. TCRdb recomputed calls from the multiplex PCR reads with MiXCR, one row per CDR3 protein. This table holds under 450,000 distinct CDR3 sequences, 20% to 25% found once. Source: peripheral blood mononuclear cells (PBMCs), taken when the disease was refractory, from a patient treated with antithyroid drugs. Source of these receptors: a woman aged 40 to 49 with Graves disease. CDR3s include the opening cysteine and the closing phenylalanine or tryptophan. The D gene is left open where the match is weak. The size of a clone is reported for some rows only, either as once, few or many, or as a class for expanded clones.

TRBJ2-7 15 few TRBV7-8 TRBD2 CASSSPIAGDYEQYF TGTGCCAGCAGCTCCCCTATAGCGGGAGATTACGAGCAGTACTTC
TRBJ2-5 13 many TRBV20-1 NA CSASPVHSDTQYF TGCAGTGCCAGCCCGGTTCACAGCGACACCCAGTACTTC
TRBJ2-2 12 few TRBV29-1 NA CSAKIGVGELFF TGCAGCGCTAAGATCGGCGTCGGGGAGCTGTTTTTT
TRBJ1-5 17 few TRBV7-8 NA CASSQSGHLYSNQPQHF TGTGCCAGCAGCCAATCGGGACACCTTTATAGCAATCAGCCCCAGCATTTT
TRBJ2-7 15 many TRBV15 TRBD1 CATSIGTGGSYEQYF TGTGCCACCAGCATAGGGACAGGGGGCTCCTACGAGCAGTACTTC
TRBJ2-3 15 NA TRBV28 TRBD2 CASRLLAGPRGTQYF TGTGCCAGCAGACTTCTAGCGGGGCCGAGGGGAACGCAGTATTTT
TRBJ2-7 15 few TRBV11-3 NA CASSQASDAGYEQYF TGTGCCAGCAGCCAAGCGAGCGACGCGGGCTACGAGCAGTACTTC
TRBJ2-2 18 few TRBV7-3 TRBD1 CASSVPRTGQGGTGELFF TGTGCCAGCAGCGTACCCCGCACTGGACAGGGGGGGACCGGGGAGCTGTTTTTT
TRBJ2-7 14 many TRBV6-1 TRBD2 CASRGLAGVHEQYF TGTGCCAGCAGAGGACTAGCGGGAGTCCACGAGCAGTACTTC
TRBJ2-7 16 NA TRBV6-1 NA CASGMPGGGRSSEQYF TGTGCCAGCGGGATGCCCGGGGGTGGGAGGAGTTCCGAGCAGTACTTC
TRBJ2-5 13 NA TRBV20-1 NA CSAKNRERETQYF TGCAGTGCCAAAAACAGGGAGAGGGAGACCCAGTACTTC
TRBJ2-7 15 many TRBV2 TRBD1 CASSELGQGSYEQYF TGTGCCAGCAGTGAACTCGGACAGGGGTCCTACGAGCAGTACTTC
TRBJ1-2 13 NA TRBV7-2 NA CASSSLGAGGYTF TGTGCCAGCAGCTCCCTAGGGGCAGGAGGCTACACCTTC
TRBJ2-5 14 few TRBV20-1 NA CSARDWLFQETQYF TGCAGTGCTAGAGATTGGCTCTTCCAAGAGACCCAGTACTTC
TRBJ1-1 13 many TRBV15 NA CATSRGGRTEAFF TGTGCCACCAGCAGAGGAGGGAGAACTGAAGCTTTCTTT
TRBJ2-1 20 NA TRBV6-1 TRBD2 CAISEPPGLAGGSSYNEQFF TGTGCCATCAGTGAGCCTCCGGGACTAGCGGGAGGGAGCTCCTACAATGAGCAGTTCTTC
TRBJ2-7 15 NA TRBV5-1 NA CASSPPQAPLYEQYF TGCGCCAGCAGCCCCCCACAGGCGCCTCTCTACGAGCAGTACTTC
TRBJ1-1 14 NA TRBV5-4 NA CASSWGDRRTEAFF TGTGCCAGCAGTTGGGGGGACCGCCGGACTGAAGCTTTCTTT
TRBJ2-2 13 few TRBV5-1 NA CASGPIGAGELFF TGCGCCAGCGGACCGATAGGAGCCGGGGAGCTGTTTTTT
TRBJ2-7 17 many TRBV28 NA CASSSTLLAEGLYEQYF TGTGCCAGCAGTTCGACGCTCTTAGCGGAGGGCCTCTACGAGCAGTACTTC
TRBJ1-5 15 NA TRBV6-5 NA CASSYSAVSNQPQHF TGTGCCAGCAGTTATAGTGCGGTGAGCAATCAGCCCCAGCATTTT
TRBJ2-1 15 NA TRBV9 TRBD2 CASSRTSGTYNEQFF TGTGCCAGCAGCCGGACTAGCGGGACCTACAATGAGCAGTTCTTC
TRBJ2-7 13 many TRBV7-2 NA CASSSYSVYEQYF TGTGCCAGCAGCTCCTATAGCGTCTACGAGCAGTACTTC
TRBJ2-7 13 many TRBV11-2 NA CASSLGSLYEQYF TGTGCCAGCAGCTTAGGCAGCCTTTACGAGCAGTACTTC
TRBJ2-2 15 NA TRBV15 TRBD2 CATEGSGTNTGELFF TGTGCCACGGAAGGTAGCGGGACGAACACCGGGGAGCTGTTTTTT
TRBJ2-5 14 NA TRBV10-3 TRBD2 CAISYQRGQETQYF TGTGCCATCAGTTATCAGCGGGGCCAAGAGACCCAGTACTTC
TRBJ1-2 13 NA TRBV2 NA CASSDQGPTGYTF TGTGCCAGCAGTGACCAGGGGCCCACGGGCTACACCTTC
TRBJ1-6 16 many TRBV12-3/TRBV12-4 NA CASSFGTGLVRSPLHF TGTGCCAGCAGTTTCGGAACAGGGTTAGTTCGCTCACCCCTCCACTTT
TRBJ2-1 16 NA TRBV28 TRBD2 CASSLSPGLAGDEQFF TGTGCCAGCAGTTTATCCCCGGGACTAGCGGGAGATGAGCAGTTCTTC
TRBJ2-7 13 many TRBV11-1 NA CASSKGLQYEQYF TGTGCCAGCAGTAAAGGACTACAATACGAGCAGTACTTC
TRBJ1-2 13 NA TRBV30 NA CAWADSFNYGYTF TGTGCCTGGGCGGACAGTTTTAACTATGGCTACACCTTC
TRBJ1-1 15 NA TRBV2 NA CASSEEQGWGTEALF TGTGCCAGCAGTGAGGAACAGGGCTGGGGCACTGAAGCTCTCTTT
TRBJ1-6 14 few TRBV28 NA CAGSPDDYNSPLHF TGTGCCGGCAGCCCAGACGACTATAATTCACCCCTCCACTTT
TRBJ2-7 12 many TRBV2 NA CASSGDSYEQYF TGTGCCAGCAGTGGCGACTCCTACGAGCAGTACTTC
TRBJ1-4 13 NA TRBV20-1 NA CSARVPGGGQLFF TGCAGTGCTAGAGTCCCGGGGGGTGGCCAACTGTTTTTT
TRBJ2-4 16 many TRBV2 NA CASSDREKGTKNIQYF TGTGCCAGCAGTGATCGGGAGAAGGGCACCAAAAACATTCAGTACTTC
TRBJ1-2 17 many TRBV28 NA CASSSPGHVLTNYGYTF TGTGCCAGCAGTTCCCCGGGCCATGTCCTTACTAACTATGGCTACACCTTC
TRBJ2-4 14 NA TRBV5-6 TRBD2 CASSLGLAENIQYF TGTGCCAGCAGCTTAGGCCTAGCGGAAAACATTCAGTACTTC
TRBJ2-1 14 few TRBV7-3 NA CASSATGPENEQFF TGTGCCAGCAGCGCAACCGGGCCCGAAAATGAGCAGTTCTTC
TRBJ2-7 14 NA TRBV19 NA CASSTTTGAYEQYF TGTGCCAGTAGTACAACGACTGGGGCCTACGAGCAGTACTTC
TRBJ1-4 13 few TRBV19 NA CATSRQGGEKLFF TGTGCCACCTCGCGGCAGGGAGGAGAAAAACTGTTTTTT
TRBJ2-2 15 NA TRBV6-9 TRBD2 CASSFGTSPPGELFF TGTGCCAGCAGTTTCGGGACTAGCCCTCCCGGGGAGCTGTTTTTT
TRBJ2-3 14 NA TRBV2 TRBD1 CASSVGQGIDTQYF TGTGCCAGCAGCGTAGGACAGGGGATTGATACGCAGTATTTT
TRBJ2-7 15 few TRBV20-1 NA CSARDNYLRSYEQYF TGCAGTGCTAGAGATAATTACTTGAGATCCTACGAGCAGTACTTC
TRBJ1-4 13 many TRBV15 NA CATSKGSNEKLFF TGTGCCACCAGCAAGGGTTCCAATGAAAAACTGTTTTTT
TRBJ1-3 12 NA TRBV28 NA CASTTGGNTIYF TGTGCCAGCACGACGGGGGGAAACACCATATATTTT
TRBJ1-5 15 many TRBV19 NA CASSIEGQGHQPQHF TGTGCCAGTAGTATTGAGGGGCAAGGCCATCAGCCCCAGCATTTT
TRBJ1-1 13 NA TRBV5-8 NA CASRRTGYTEAFF TGTGCCAGCAGGCGAACAGGGTACACTGAAGCTTTCTTT
TRBJ1-1 14 many TRBV2 NA CASSDRGQSTEAFF TGTGCCAGCAGTGACAGGGGCCAGAGCACTGAAGCTTTCTTT